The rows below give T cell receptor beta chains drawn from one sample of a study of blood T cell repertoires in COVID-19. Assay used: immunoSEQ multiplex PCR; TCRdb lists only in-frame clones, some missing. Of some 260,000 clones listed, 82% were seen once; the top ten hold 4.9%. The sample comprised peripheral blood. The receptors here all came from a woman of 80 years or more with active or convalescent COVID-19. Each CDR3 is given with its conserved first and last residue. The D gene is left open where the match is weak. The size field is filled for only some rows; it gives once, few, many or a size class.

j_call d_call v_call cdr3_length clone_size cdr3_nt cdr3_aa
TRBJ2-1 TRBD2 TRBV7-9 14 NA TGTGCCAGCAGCTTAGCGTGGGGGGGGAATGAGCAGTTCTTC CASSLAWGGNEQFF
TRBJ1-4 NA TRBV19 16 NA TGTGCCAGTAGTATAAACTCACTGACAACTAATGAAAAACTGTTTTTT CASSINSLTTNEKLFF
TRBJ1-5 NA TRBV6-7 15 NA TGTGCCAGCAGTTACTCGACGGGGTTTCAATGGCCCCAGCATTTT CASSYSTGFQWPQHF
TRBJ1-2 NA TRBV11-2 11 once TGTGCCAGCAGCCCAGGGTTTAAACACACCTTC CASSPGFKHTF
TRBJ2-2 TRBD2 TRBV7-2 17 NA TGTGCCAGCAGCTTAGAGAGGACTAGCCAAAACACCGGGGAGCTGTTTTTT CASSLERTSQNTGELFF
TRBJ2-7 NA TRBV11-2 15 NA TGTGCCAGCAGCTTAGCGGGAGCTTCCCCCGGCGAGCAGTACTTC CASSLAGASPGEQYF
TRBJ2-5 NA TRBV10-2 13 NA TGCGCCAGCAGGGGTTGGGAGGTAGAGACCCAGTACTTC CASRGWEVETQYF
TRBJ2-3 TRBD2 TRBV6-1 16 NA TGTGCCAGCAGTGGTAGCGGGGGGGATGTCACAGATACGCAGTATTTT CASSGSGGDVTDTQYF
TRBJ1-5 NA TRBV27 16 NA TGTGCCAGCAGTCCCACTCGGGGGGTGAGCAATCAGCCCCAGCATTTT CASSPTRGVSNQPQHF
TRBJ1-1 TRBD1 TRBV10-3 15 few TGTGCCATTAAATCAAACTCTCAGGGGGTAAGTGAAGCTTTCTTT CAIKSNSQGVSEAFF
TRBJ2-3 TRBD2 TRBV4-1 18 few TGCGCCAGCAGCCAAGATCTCTCGCTAGCGGGGTCCACAGATACGCAGTATTTT CASSQDLSLAGSTDTQYF
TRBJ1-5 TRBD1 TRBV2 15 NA TGTGCCAGCAGGCCGACAGGGGAGGGCAATCAGCCCCAGCATTTT CASRPTGEGNQPQHF
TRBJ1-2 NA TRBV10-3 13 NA TGTGCCACCCGGGACATGGGCAACTATGGCTACACCTTC CATRDMGNYGYTF
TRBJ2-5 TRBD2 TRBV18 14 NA TGTGCCAGCTCACCTGGGACTAACGAAGAGACCCAGTACTTC CASSPGTNEETQYF
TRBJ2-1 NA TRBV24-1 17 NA TGTGCCACCAGTGATACGGTTGGGGGGAGAATTAACAATGAGCAGTTCTTC CATSDTVGGRINNEQFF
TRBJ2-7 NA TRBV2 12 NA TGTGCCAGCAGTGACAGGACTCCACTACAGTACTTC CASSDRTPLQYF
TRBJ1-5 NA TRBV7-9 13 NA TGTGCCAGCAGCTTAGACACCTCACAGCCCCAGCATTTT CASSLDTSQPQHF
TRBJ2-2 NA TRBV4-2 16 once TGTGCCAGCAGCCAAGATAGGGCAGGGGAAACCGGGGAGCTGTTTTTT CASSQDRAGETGELFF
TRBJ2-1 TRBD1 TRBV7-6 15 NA TGTGCCAGCAGCCAGGGACAGGGGGCGTTGAATGAGCAGTTCTTC CASSQGQGALNEQFF
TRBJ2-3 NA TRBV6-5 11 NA TGTGCAGGTGGGGCCACAGATACGCAGTATTTT CAGGATDTQYF
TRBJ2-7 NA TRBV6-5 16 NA TGTGCCAGCAGTTACTCCGGGACAAATTCACTCTACGAGCAGTACTTC CASSYSGTNSLYEQYF
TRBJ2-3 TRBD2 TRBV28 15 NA TGTGCCAGCAGTCGGACTAGTCGCCCCGCAGATACGCAGTATTTT CASSRTSRPADTQYF
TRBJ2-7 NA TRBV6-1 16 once TGTGCCAGCAGTGAAGCGGCAGCAGCGAGCTCCTACGAGCAGTACTTC CASSEAAAASSYEQYF
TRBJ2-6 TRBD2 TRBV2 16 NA TGTGCCAGCAGTACCCCTCGGGGGGCTGGGGCCAACGTCCTGACTTTC CASSTPRGAGANVLTF
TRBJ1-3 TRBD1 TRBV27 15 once TGTGCCAGCAGTCCCGGGACAGCCTCTGGAAACACCATATATTTT CASSPGTASGNTIYF
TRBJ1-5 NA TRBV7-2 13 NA TGTGCCAGCAGCTTTGTAGGCAATCAGCCCCAGCATTTT CASSFVGNQPQHF
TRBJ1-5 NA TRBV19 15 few TGTGCCAGTAGTATACCCCACAGGGTCAGGCAGCCCCAGCATTTT CASSIPHRVRQPQHF
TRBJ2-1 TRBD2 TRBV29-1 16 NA TGCAGCGTCCGTCTCGGGGGGAGCGCCTCCTACAATGAGCAGTTCTTC CSVRLGGSASYNEQFF
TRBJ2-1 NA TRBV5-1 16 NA TGCGCCAGCAGCTTGGTAGCGTCGAGCTCCTACAATGAGCAGTTCTTC CASSLVASSSYNEQFF
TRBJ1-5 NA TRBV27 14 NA TGTGCCAGCAGTTCGACCGGGAATAAGGAGCCCCAGCATTTT CASSSTGNKEPQHF
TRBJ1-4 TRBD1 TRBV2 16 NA TGTGCCAGCAGTGTGTCAGGGGGATTATTAGGTGAAAAACTGTTTTTT CASSVSGGLLGEKLFF